This is a list of T cell receptor beta chains from one sample in a study of T cells expressing NK-cell markers. TCRdb reprocessed the 5' RACE reads and reports one entry per CDR3 protein, with no DNA. The table lists about 32,000 distinct CDR3 sequences. Sequencing was carried out using blood T cells: a sorted CD56 or NKG2C T cell subset, CD4+ or CD8+ T cells, or bulk PBMC T cells (not recorded which). These receptors originate from a woman between 18 and 75 years old in good health. Both conserved end residues are part of each CDR3. The size field is filled for only some rows; it gives once, few, many or a size class.

CDR3aa: CASSLCVTPSWLAGEAYEQYF
v_gene: TRBV28
j_gene: TRBJ2-7
abundance: .

CDR3aa: CAISASRVGSNQPQHF
v_gene: TRBV10-3
j_gene: TRBJ1-5
abundance: .

CDR3aa: CATSRDKDSTDTQYF
v_gene: TRBV15
j_gene: TRBJ2-3
abundance: .

CDR3aa: CATSGQAGDEQYF
v_gene: TRBV24-1
j_gene: TRBJ2-7
abundance: .

CDR3aa: CASSPSPAEDGYTF
v_gene: TRBV18
j_gene: TRBJ1-2
abundance: .

CDR3aa: CSMKTGGTYEQYF
v_gene: TRBV29-1
j_gene: TRBJ2-7
abundance: .

CDR3aa: CASSESALVGRGSAAYEQYF
v_gene: TRBV10-2
j_gene: TRBJ2-7
abundance: .

CDR3aa: CASSQGFGRALGNEQFF
v_gene: TRBV14
j_gene: TRBJ2-1
abundance: .

CDR3aa: CASSFSGQANSPLHF
v_gene: TRBV12-3/TRBV12-4
j_gene: TRBJ1-6
abundance: .

CDR3aa: CATSKNRDEGPYQETQYF
v_gene: TRBV15
j_gene: TRBJ2-5
abundance: .

CDR3aa: CSVEGGKPPLYEQYF
v_gene: TRBV29-1
j_gene: TRBJ2-7
abundance: .

CDR3aa: CASSLDLSGANVLTF
v_gene: TRBV11-2
j_gene: TRBJ2-6
abundance: .

CDR3aa: CATSGVTRSTGELFF
v_gene: TRBV24-1
j_gene: TRBJ2-2
abundance: .

CDR3aa: CASSSTGGSTDTQYF
v_gene: TRBV2
j_gene: TRBJ2-3
abundance: .

CDR3aa: CASSLTVTGGIYGYTF
v_gene: TRBV27
j_gene: TRBJ1-2
abundance: .

CDR3aa: CSARDLNEQFF
v_gene: TRBV20-1
j_gene: TRBJ2-1
abundance: .

CDR3aa: CASSQTPGQMTYEQYF
v_gene: TRBV14
j_gene: TRBJ2-7
abundance: .

CDR3aa: CASSPDAHQGGDTGELFF
v_gene: TRBV27
j_gene: TRBJ2-2
abundance: .

CDR3aa: CASSQSYEGRFSYGYTF
v_gene: TRBV16
j_gene: TRBJ1-2
abundance: .

CDR3aa: CATSSGTGVARSSYNEQFF
v_gene: TRBV15
j_gene: TRBJ2-1
abundance: .

CDR3aa: CASSVGPEQYF
v_gene: TRBV2
j_gene: TRBJ2-7
abundance: hyperexpanded

CDR3aa: CASSTSGGEAFF
v_gene: TRBV6-5
j_gene: TRBJ1-1
abundance: .

CDR3aa: CASSFFPNRALNTEAFF
v_gene: TRBV12-3/TRBV12-4
j_gene: TRBJ1-1
abundance: .

CDR3aa: CASSFIQRGVNNEQFF
v_gene: TRBV5-6
j_gene: TRBJ2-1
abundance: .

CDR3aa: CASSLTSGSGETQYF
v_gene: TRBV5-1
j_gene: TRBJ2-5
abundance: .

CDR3aa: CASSPVPQPKETQYF
v_gene: TRBV6-1
j_gene: TRBJ2-5
abundance: .

CDR3aa: CASSSPRDGRNEQYF
v_gene: TRBV7-9
j_gene: TRBJ2-7
abundance: .

CDR3aa: CASKSGGTGYTF
v_gene: TRBV6-5
j_gene: TRBJ1-2
abundance: .

CDR3aa: CASSQDRQISYEQYF
v_gene: TRBV4-1
j_gene: TRBJ2-7
abundance: .

CDR3aa: CASSSNVWTNTNEQFF
v_gene: TRBV7-9
j_gene: TRBJ2-1
abundance: .

CDR3aa: CSALKRESSYNEQFF
v_gene: TRBV20-1
j_gene: TRBJ2-1
abundance: .

CDR3aa: CASSLRGTGDYGYTF
v_gene: TRBV27
j_gene: TRBJ1-2
abundance: .

CDR3aa: CASSRSLAVTYEQYF
v_gene: TRBV4-2
j_gene: TRBJ2-7
abundance: .

CDR3aa: CASSLSGQGRTGELFF
v_gene: TRBV27
j_gene: TRBJ2-2
abundance: .

CDR3aa: CASSQDWGTGGNTEAFF
v_gene: TRBV4-1
j_gene: TRBJ1-1
abundance: .

CDR3aa: CASSPGMTWGNTGELFF
v_gene: TRBV14
j_gene: TRBJ2-2
abundance: .

CDR3aa: CATQDSLNQPQHF
v_gene: TRBV10-3
j_gene: TRBJ1-5
abundance: .

CDR3aa: CAWSVIQGSSYEQYF
v_gene: TRBV30
j_gene: TRBJ2-7
abundance: .

CDR3aa: CASSFAGQAPGNTIYF
v_gene: TRBV5-1
j_gene: TRBJ1-3
abundance: .

CDR3aa: CASSPSGNQPQHF
v_gene: TRBV27
j_gene: TRBJ1-5
abundance: .

CDR3aa: CASDARGAGTDTQYF
v_gene: TRBV5-1
j_gene: TRBJ2-3
abundance: .

CDR3aa: CSVSTPGLANINEQFF
v_gene: TRBV29-1
j_gene: TRBJ2-1
abundance: .

CDR3aa: CASSLEEVVDTQYF
v_gene: TRBV5-1
j_gene: TRBJ2-3
abundance: .

CDR3aa: CASSLSGRGGYTEAFF
v_gene: TRBV27
j_gene: TRBJ1-1
abundance: .

CDR3aa: CASSGGSEETQYF
v_gene: TRBV2
j_gene: TRBJ2-5
abundance: .

CDR3aa: CSVADGTSVTGETQYF
v_gene: TRBV29-1
j_gene: TRBJ2-5
abundance: .